The 5 T cell receptor beta chains below come from one sample, sequenced in a study of cytomegalovirus exposure and HLA in healthy donors. The PCR contained 60 Vbeta and 13 Jbeta primers. TCRdb's table, derived via immunoSEQ multiplex PCR, lists solely in-frame clones and lacks some. The sample carries about 69,000 clones, 70% to 80% recorded once. Material: PBMCs. The receptors come from a man younger than 30 in good health and CMV-seronegative.

About this clone itself: Other DNA sequences within the sample encode an identical CDR3. The chain employs TRBV5-1 and TRBJ2-7; D is possibly TRBD2 (6 bases). The V end was cut by 4 bases, the J end by 1 base, with 12 bases between. The germline V gene has CDR1 SGHRS and CDR2 YFSETQ. The CDR3 extends over 14 amino acids. The CDR3 sequence is CASSRDSLSYEQYF. CDR3 coding DNA: TGCGCCAGCAGCCGGGACTCACTTTCCTACGAGCAGTACTTC.

This chain links TRBV2 with TRBJ2-6; the match to TRBD1 covers 7 bases. The CDR3 is 18 residues long. Germline V gene data show CDR1 as SNHLY and CDR2 as FYNNEI. Trimming took 7 bases from V and 2 from J; bases not matched to a gene: 14. CDR3 sequence (DNA): TGTGCCAGCACCGTCGACAGGGCTTTTTTAACTGGGGCCAACGTCCTGACTTTC. It translates to CASTVDRAFLTGANVLTF.

CDR3 region: CASSWASYNSPLHF. Written as DNA, the CDR3 is TGTGCCAGCAGTTGGGCGAGCTATAATTCACCCCTCCACTTT. The chain carries TRBV27 and TRBJ1-6; no clear D gene. V gave up 4 bases and J gave up 3 bases, with 7 bases separating them. Germline CDR1 MNHEY, CDR2 SMNVEV (reference sequence). The CDR3 loop spans 14 amino acids.

The CDR3 spells CSGGTGGGYNEQFF. CDR3 in DNA: TGCAGCGGCGGGACAGGGGGAGGGTACAATGAGCAGTTCTTC. The chain joins TRBV29-1 to TRBJ2-1, with 11 bases aligning to TRBD1. The V and J ends lost 7 bases and 4 bases, in that order; junction bases with no gene match: 6. The CDR3 is 14 residues long. In germline, CDR1 is SQVTM, CDR2 ANQGSEA.

The chain uses TRBV11-2 and TRBJ2-7; TRBD1 matches at 9 bases. Unmatched junction bases numbered 17, after V lost 1 base and J lost 4 bases. Germline CDR1 reads SGHAT; CDR2 reads FQNNGV. This CDR3 has 19 residues. The CDR3 DNA is TGTGCCAGCAGCTTAGCCGGGACAGGGATGGGGCTACTCGAGTACGAGCAGTACGTC. Encoded protein: CASSLAGTGMGLLEYEQYV.